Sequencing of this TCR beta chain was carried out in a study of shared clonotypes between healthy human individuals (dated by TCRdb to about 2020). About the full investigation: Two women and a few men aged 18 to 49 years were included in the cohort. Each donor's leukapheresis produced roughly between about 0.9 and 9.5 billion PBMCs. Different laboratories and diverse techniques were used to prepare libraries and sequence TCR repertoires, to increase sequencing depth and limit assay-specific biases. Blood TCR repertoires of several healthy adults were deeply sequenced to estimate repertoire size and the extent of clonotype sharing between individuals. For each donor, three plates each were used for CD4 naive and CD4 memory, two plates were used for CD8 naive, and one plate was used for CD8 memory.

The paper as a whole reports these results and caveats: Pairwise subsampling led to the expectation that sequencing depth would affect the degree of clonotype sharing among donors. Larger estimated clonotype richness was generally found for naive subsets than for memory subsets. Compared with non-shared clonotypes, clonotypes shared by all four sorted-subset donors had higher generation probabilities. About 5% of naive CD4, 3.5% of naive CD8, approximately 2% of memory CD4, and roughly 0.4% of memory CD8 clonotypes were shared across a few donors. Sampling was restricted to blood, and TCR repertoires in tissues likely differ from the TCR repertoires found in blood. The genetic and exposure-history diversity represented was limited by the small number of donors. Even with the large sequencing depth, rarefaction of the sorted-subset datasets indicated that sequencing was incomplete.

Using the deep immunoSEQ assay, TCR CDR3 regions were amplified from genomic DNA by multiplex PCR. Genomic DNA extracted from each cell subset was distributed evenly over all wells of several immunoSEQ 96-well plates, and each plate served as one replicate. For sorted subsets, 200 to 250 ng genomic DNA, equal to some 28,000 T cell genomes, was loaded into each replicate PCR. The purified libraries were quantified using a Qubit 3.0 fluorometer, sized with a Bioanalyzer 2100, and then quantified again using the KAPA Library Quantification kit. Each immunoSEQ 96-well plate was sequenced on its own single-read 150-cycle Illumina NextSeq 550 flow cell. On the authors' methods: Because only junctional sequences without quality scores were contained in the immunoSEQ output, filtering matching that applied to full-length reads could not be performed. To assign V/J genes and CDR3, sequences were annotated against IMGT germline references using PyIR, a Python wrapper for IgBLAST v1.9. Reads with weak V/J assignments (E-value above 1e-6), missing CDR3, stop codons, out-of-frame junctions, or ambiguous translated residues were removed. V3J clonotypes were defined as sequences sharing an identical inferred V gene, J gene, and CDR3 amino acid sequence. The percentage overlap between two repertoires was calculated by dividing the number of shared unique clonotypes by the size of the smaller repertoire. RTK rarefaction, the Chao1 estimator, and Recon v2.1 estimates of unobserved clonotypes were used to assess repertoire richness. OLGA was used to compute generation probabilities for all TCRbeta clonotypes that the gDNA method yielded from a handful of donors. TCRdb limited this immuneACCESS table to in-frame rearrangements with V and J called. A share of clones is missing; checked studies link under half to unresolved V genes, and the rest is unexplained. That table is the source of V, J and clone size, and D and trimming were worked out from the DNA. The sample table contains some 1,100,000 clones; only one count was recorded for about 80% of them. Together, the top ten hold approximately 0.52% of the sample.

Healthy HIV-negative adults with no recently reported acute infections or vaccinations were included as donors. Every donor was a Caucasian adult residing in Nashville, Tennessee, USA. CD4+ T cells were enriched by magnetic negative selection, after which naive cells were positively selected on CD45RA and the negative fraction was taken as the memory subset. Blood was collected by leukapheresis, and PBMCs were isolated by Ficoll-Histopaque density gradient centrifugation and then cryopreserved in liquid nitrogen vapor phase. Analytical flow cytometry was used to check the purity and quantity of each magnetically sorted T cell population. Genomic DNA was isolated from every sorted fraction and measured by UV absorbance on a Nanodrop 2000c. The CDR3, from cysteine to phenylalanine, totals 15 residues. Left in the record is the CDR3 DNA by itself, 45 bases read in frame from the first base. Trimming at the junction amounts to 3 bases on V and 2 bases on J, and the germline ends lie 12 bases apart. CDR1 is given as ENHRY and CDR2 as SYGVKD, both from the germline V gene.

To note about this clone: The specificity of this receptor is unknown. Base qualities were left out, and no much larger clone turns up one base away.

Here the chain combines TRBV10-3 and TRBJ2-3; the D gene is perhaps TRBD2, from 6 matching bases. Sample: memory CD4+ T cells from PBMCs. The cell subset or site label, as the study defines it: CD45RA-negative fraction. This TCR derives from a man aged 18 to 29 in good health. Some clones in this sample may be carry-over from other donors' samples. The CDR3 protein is CAISDSGLSTDTQYF. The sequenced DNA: TGTGCCATCAGTGATTCGGGACTTTCCACAGATACGCAGTATTTT.